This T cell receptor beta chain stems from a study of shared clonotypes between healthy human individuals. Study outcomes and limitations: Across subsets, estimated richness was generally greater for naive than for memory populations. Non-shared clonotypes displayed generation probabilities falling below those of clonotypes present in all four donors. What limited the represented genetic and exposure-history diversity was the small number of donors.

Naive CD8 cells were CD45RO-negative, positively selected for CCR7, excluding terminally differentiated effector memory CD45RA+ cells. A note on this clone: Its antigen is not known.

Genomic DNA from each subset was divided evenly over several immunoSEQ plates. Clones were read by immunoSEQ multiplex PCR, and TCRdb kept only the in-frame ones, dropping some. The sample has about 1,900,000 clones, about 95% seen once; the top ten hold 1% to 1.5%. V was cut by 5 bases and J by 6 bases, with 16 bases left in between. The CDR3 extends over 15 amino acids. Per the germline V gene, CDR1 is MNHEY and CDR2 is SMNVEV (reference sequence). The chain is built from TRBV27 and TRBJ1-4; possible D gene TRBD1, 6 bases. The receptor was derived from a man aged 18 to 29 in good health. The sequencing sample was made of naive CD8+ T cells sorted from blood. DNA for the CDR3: TGTGCCAGCAGTCCCCGACAGGATGTGTATGAAAAACTGTTTTTT. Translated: CASSPRQDVYEKLFF.